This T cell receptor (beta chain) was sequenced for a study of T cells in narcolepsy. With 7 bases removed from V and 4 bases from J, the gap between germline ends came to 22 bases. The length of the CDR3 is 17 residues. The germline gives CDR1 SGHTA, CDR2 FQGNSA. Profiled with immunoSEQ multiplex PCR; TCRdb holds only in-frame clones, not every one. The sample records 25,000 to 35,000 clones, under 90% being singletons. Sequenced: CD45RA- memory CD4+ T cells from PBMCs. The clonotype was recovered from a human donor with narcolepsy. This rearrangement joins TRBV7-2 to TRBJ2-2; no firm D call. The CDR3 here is CASTTTGSLTGTGELFF. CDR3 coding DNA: TGTGCCAGCACCACCACGGGCAGTCTTACCGGCACCGGGGAGCTGTTTTTT.